The next 6 T cell receptor beta chains were all read from a single sample in a study of CD8 T cells in Susac syndrome. RNA, at roughly 0.5 to 1 ug, was reverse transcribed with random hexamers. Using its own MiXCR run on the immunoSEQ multiplex PCR reads, TCRdb lists one record per CDR3 protein. Of roughly 200,000 distinct CDR3 sequences in the sample, under 97% were seen once. Specimen: CD4+ T cells from PBMCs. All receptors come from a human donor with multiple sclerosis.

V and J are TRBV7-6 and TRBJ1-1; the match to TRBD1 covers 8 bases. Germline-derived CDR1 and CDR2 are SGHVS and FNYEAQ. V lost 5 bases and J lost 0; bases outside the gene matches: 2. CDR3 size: 14 residues. This CDR3 is CASSPDRVNTEAFF. CDR3 nucleotides: TGTGCCAGCAGCCCGGACAGGGTGAACACTGAAGCTTTCTTT.

This chain joins TRBV30 and TRBJ1-1; weak D call: TRBD1 (6 bases). CDR3 length equals 15 residues. The germline CDR1 and CDR2 sequences are GTSNPN and SVGIG (reference sequence). Between the trimmed V and J ends, which lost 0 bases and 5 bases, there was a span of 16 bases. The CDR3 nucleotides read TGTGCCTGGAGTGTGTATGGGGGCGCGGGGACTGAAGCTTTCTTT. Its translation is CAWSVYGGAGTEAFF. Full variable domain (outside the CDR3, taken from reference TRBV30 and TRBJ1-1): SQTIHQWPATLVQPVGSPLSLECTVEGTSNPNLYWYRQAAGRGLQLLFYSVGIGQISSEVPQNLSASRPQDRQFILSSKKLLLSDSGFYLCAWSVYGGAGTEAFFGQGTRLTVV.

V and J are TRBV20-1 and TRBJ2-7; D assignment may be TRBD1 or TRBD2 (5 bases each). Per germline, CDR1 DFQATT and CDR2 SNEGSKA (reference sequence). Trimming took off 1 base at V and 4 bases at J, with 17 bases between the two ends. CDR3 length: 15 amino acids. Here the CDR3 DNA reads TGCAGTGCTAGAGGTTGGGGACGAAATCCATACGAGCAGTACTTC. It yields the protein CSARGWGRNPYEQYF.

This chain links TRBV10-3 with TRBJ1-4, with TRBD1 matching over 7 bases. The V gene end was trimmed by 10 bases and the J gene end by 3 bases; junction bases not matched to a gene: 11. Germline assignment: CDR1 ENHRY and CDR2 SYGVKD. This CDR3 has 15 amino acids. CDR3 DNA: TGTGCCACCCGAGACAGGGTGGTGGCTAATGAAAAACTGTTTTTT. It yields the protein CATRDRVVANEKLFF.

The chain is built from TRBV7-2 and TRBJ1-1; 7 bases match TRBD1. The J segment lost 6 bases and the V segment lost 5 bases, leaving 3 bases of the junction unmatched. Germline loops: CDR1 SGHTA, CDR2 FQGNSA. There are 12 residues in the CDR3. Here the CDR3 DNA reads TGTGCCAGCAGCCCCGGGACAGCTGAAGCTTTCTTT. Residues: CASSPGTAEAFF. Using reference TRBV7-2 and TRBJ1-1 for the parts outside the CDR3, the full variable domain is GAGVSQSPSNKVTEKGKDVELRCDPISGHTALYWYRQSLGQGLEFLIYFQGNSAPDKSGLPSDRFSAERTGGSVSTLTIQRTQQEDSAVYLCASSPGTAEAFFGQGTRLTVV.

The rearrangement links TRBV29-1 to TRBJ1-1; perhaps TRBD1 as D (6 bases). The ends were cut back, 4 bases at V and 0 bases at J, with 24 bases in the middle. The length of the CDR3 is 18 residues. CDR1 and CDR2 from the germline V gene are SQVTM and ANQGSEA. The CDR3: CSVAGTMDRPTLNTEAFF. The CDR3 bases are TGCAGCGTTGCTGGAACAATGGACAGACCGACGTTGAACACTGAAGCTTTCTTT.